This T cell receptor (beta chain) originates from a study of blood T cell repertoires in COVID-19. Study details: Collection of acute and convalescent COVID-19 samples took place in the United States, Italy and Spain. T cells, B-cell-depleted T cells, or PBMCs provided the cDNA or gDNA that served as material.

Original processing notes: Estimated nucleated cell counts came from reference gene primer amplification. Assay used: immunoSEQ multiplex PCR; TCRdb lists only in-frame clones, some missing. V and J calls and clone size are given by that table; D and trimming were obtained from the DNA. The table has tens of thousands of clones, about 84% seen once. CDR1 and CDR2 (germline): SGHVS, FNYEAQ. This CDR3 has 17 amino acids. J lost 5 bases, V lost 5 bases, and 15 bases had no gene match. The rearrangement links TRBV7-6 to TRBJ2-7; 10 bases agree with TRBD1. Sequenced: peripheral blood. This receptor was identified in a human donor in a cohort sampled during active COVID-19. CDR3 sequence reads: CASSPGQGETLRNEQYF. CDR3 sequence (DNA): TGTGCCAGCAGCCCCGGACAGGGGGAAACCCTACGGAACGAGCAGTACTTC.